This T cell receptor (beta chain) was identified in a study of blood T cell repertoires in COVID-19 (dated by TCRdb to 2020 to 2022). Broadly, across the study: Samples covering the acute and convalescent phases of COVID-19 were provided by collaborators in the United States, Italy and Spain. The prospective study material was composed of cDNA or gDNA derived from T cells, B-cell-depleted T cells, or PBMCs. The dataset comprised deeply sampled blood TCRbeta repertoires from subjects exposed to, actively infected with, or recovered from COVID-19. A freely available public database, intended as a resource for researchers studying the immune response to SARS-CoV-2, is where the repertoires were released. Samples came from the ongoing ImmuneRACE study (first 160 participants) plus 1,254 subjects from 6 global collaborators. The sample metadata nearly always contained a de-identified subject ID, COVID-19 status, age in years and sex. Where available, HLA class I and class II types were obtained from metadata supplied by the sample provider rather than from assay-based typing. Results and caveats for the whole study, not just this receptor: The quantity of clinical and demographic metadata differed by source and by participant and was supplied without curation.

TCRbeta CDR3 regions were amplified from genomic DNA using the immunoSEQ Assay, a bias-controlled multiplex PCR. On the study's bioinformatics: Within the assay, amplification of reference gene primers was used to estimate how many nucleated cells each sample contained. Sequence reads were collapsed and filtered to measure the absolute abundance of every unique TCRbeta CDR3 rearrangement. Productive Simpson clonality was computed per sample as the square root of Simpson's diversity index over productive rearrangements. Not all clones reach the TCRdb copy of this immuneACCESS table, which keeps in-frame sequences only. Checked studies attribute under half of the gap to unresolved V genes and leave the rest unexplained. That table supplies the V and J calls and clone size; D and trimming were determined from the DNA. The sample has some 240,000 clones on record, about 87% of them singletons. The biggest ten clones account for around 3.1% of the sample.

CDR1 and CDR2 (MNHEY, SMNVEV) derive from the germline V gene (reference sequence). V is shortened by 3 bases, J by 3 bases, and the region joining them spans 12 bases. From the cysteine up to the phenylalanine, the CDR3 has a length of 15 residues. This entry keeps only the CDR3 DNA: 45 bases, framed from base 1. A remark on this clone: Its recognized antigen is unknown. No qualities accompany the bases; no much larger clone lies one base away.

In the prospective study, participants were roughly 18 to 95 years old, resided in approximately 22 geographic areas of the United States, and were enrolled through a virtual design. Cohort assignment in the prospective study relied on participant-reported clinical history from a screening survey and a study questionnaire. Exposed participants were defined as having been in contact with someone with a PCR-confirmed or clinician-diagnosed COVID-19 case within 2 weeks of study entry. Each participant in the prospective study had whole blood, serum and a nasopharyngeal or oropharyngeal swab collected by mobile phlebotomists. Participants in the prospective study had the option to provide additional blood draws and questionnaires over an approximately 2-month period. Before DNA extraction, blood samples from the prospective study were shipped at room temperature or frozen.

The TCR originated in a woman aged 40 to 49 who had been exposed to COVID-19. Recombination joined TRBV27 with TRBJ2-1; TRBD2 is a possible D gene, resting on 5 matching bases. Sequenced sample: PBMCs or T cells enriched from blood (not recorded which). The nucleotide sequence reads TGTGCCAGCAGTTTCGGGGTCGGAAGCTACAATGAGCAGTTCTTC. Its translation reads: CASSFGVGSYNEQFF.